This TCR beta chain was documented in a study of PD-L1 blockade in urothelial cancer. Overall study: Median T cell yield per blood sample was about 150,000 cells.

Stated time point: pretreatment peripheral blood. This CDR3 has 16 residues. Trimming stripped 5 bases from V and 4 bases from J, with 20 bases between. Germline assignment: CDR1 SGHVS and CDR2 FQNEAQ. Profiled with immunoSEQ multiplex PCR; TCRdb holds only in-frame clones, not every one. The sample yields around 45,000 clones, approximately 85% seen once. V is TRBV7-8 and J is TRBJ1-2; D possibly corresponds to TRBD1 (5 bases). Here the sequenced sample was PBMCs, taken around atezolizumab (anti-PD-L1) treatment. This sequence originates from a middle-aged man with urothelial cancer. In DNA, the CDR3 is TGTGCCAGCAGCCACTCCCGGGCAGGGCTTACCTATGGCTACACCTTC. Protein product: CASSHSRAGLTYGYTF.